This T cell receptor beta chain emerged from a study of blood T cell repertoires in COVID-19. Generated by immunoSEQ multiplex PCR, the TCRdb table keeps only in-frame clones and is missing some. Altogether about 270,000 clones are present, 85% being singletons, with the ten largest covering less than 15%. This clone has just one count. The CDR3 spans 18 residues. From germline, CDR1 is PRHDT and CDR2 FYEKMQ (reference sequence). V lost 5 bases to trimming and J lost 2 bases, with 21 bases between them. Specimen: peripheral blood. The chain combines TRBV13 with TRBJ1-4; D call uncertain. The clonotype comes from a human donor in a cohort sampled during active COVID-19. As DNA, the CDR3 is TGTGCCAGCAGCCGCCGAGCTACCCTGGGGAGCACTAATGAAAAACTGTTTTTT. It encodes CASSRRATLGSTNEKLFF.